The text below deals with one T cell receptor beta chain. This record belongs to a study of cytomegalovirus exposure and HLA in healthy donors. PCR used 60 Vbeta primers and 13 Jbeta primers. Profiled with immunoSEQ multiplex PCR; TCRdb holds only in-frame clones, not every one. The data hold some 170,000 clones, with about three quarters observed a single time. V lost 2 bases to trimming and J lost 5 bases, with 9 bases between them. Germline V gene lookup returns CDR1 MNHEY and CDR2 SMNVEV (reference sequence). The CDR3 is 13 amino acids. The V call is TRBV27, the J call TRBJ2-5, with a weak D call TRBD2 (6 bases). The material sequenced was PBMCs. This sequence originates from a woman aged 25 to 39 in good health and CMV-seronegative. CDR3 protein: CASSLRGRETQYF. CDR3 nucleotide sequence: TGTGCCAGCAGTTTACGGGGGAGGGAGACCCAGTACTTC.